One sample yielded the 5 T cell receptor beta chains listed below, sequenced in a study of shared clonotypes between healthy human individuals. Naive CD8 isolation took CD45RO-negative cells positively selected for CCR7 and excluded terminally differentiated effector memory CD45RA+ cells. Method: immunoSEQ multiplex PCR; TCRdb's copy keeps in-frame clones and lacks some. The repertoire holds hundreds of thousands of clones, with around 90% as singletons. The material sequenced was naive CD8+ T cells sorted from blood. The origin of the receptors is a man aged 30 to 45 in good health.

The chain has TRBV27 and TRBJ2-1; 7 bases fit TRBD1. The germline V gene encodes CDR1 MNHEY and CDR2 SMNVEV (reference sequence). This CDR3 has 15 amino acids. J gave up 1 base and V 5 bases, and 5 bases lay outside the gene matches. The CDR3, as DNA: TGTGCCAGCAGTAACCGACAGGGTTCCTACAATGAGCAGTTCTTC. This gives the protein CASSNRQGSYNEQFF.

This clone was seen once. The chain combines TRBV29-1 with TRBJ2-2; D is perhaps TRBD2 (6 bases). CDR1 is SQVTM and CDR2 is ANQGSEA in the germline V gene. V lost 3 bases to trimming and J lost 6 bases, with 8 bases between them. This CDR3 region has 12 residues. CDR3 amino acids: CSVEGLPGELFF. The CDR3 DNA sequence: TGCAGCGTTGAGGGACTTCCCGGGGAGCTGTTTTTT.

The table lists this clone with a count of one. The chain joins TRBV5-1 to TRBJ2-1; D not certain. V was shortened by 4 bases and J by 8 bases, with 19 bases between the two germline ends. CDR3 length: 15 amino acids. CDR1 SGHRS and CDR2 YFSETQ come from the germline V gene. CDR3 coding DNA: TGCGCCAGCAGCCTTGGCCCAGAAGCATTCGATGAGCAGTTCTTC. It specifies CASSLGPEAFDEQFF.

This rearrangement joins TRBV2 to TRBJ2-7; 9 bases are shared with TRBD1. Germline CDR1 SNHLY, CDR2 FYNNEI. The ends lost 1 base at V and 0 bases at J; junction bases unmatched: 4. This CDR3 has 16 residues. CDR3 in DNA: TGTGCCAGCAGTGAAGGTCCGACAGGGGGCTCCTACGAGCAGTACTTC. Translation: CASSEGPTGGSYEQYF.

Of note for this clone: A read error is possible here, since a much larger clone lies one base away. Other nucleotide sequences from this sample produce the same CDR3. The chain links TRBV7-9 to TRBJ2-2; unclear D gene. Per the germline V gene, CDR1 is SEHNR and CDR2 is FQNEAQ (reference sequence). The V end lost 2 bases, the J end lost 6 bases, and 1 base lay between the germline ends. This CDR3 comprises 11 residues. Written as DNA, the CDR3 is TGTGCCAGCAGCTTATCCGGGGAGCTGTTTTTT. This codes for CASSLSGELFF.